Sequencing of this T cell receptor beta chain was carried out in a study of pediatric ulcerative colitis. Regarding the study as a whole: Rectal pinch biopsies may include blood-derived T cells.

During colonoscopy, one to two rectal pinch biopsies were collected. Before the diagnostic colonoscopy, ulcerative colitis patients were free of immunosuppressive medication. This table comes from immunoSEQ multiplex PCR, and its TCRdb copy is limited to in-frame clones, with some not included. The profile shows 40,000 to 60,000 clones, 60% to 85% of them singletons. Comment on this clone: Its antigen is unknown.

There are 15 residues in the CDR3. From germline, CDR1 is PRHDT and CDR2 FYEKMQ (reference sequence). The J segment lost 3 bases and the V segment lost 1 base, leaving 4 bases of the junction unmatched. The rearrangement uses TRBV13 and TRBJ2-7, with 9 bases that match TRBD2. Sequencing was carried out using gut tissue. This clonotype was sampled from a girl aged 5-17 years with moderate ulcerative colitis. In nucleotides, the CDR3 is TGTGCCAGCAGCTTAGAGGGTAGCGGGAGCTACGAGCAGTACTTC. This sequence encodes CASSLEGSGSYEQYF.